This T cell receptor (beta chain) was identified in a study of Ad26.COV2.S vaccination and SARS-CoV-2 variants. For the study at large: Donor participated within the Ad26.COV2.S arm of the COV1001 trial. By the intramuscular route, Ad26.COV2.S was given once, or twice 56 days apart.

Treatment in this sample: around 19 received Ad26.COV2.S at low or high dose, single or two shots; 5 received placebo; per-sample allocation not given. Samples were taken on day 63 after the first vaccine or placebo injection. Germline-derived CDR1 and CDR2 are LGHDT and YNNKEL (reference sequence). The CDR3 extends over 15 amino acids. Trimming at V came to 7 bases and at J to 4 bases, leaving 10 bases not matched to a gene. The method was immunoSEQ multiplex PCR; TCRdb's version includes in-frame clones alone and lacks a portion of them. The profile shows roughly 300,000 clones, around 89% of them singletons.

V is TRBV3-1 (or the pseudogene TRBV3-2) and J is TRBJ1-2; 9 bases are shared with TRBD1. The TCR sequence derives from a person between 18 and 65 years old who received the Ad26.COV2.S COVID-19 vaccine or a placebo. The specimen was peripheral blood, collected in a trial of Ad26.COV2.S vaccine versus placebo. As DNA, the CDR3 is TGTGCCAGCACCACCACGACAGGGGGAGCCTATGGCTACACCTTC. The encoded protein is CASTTTTGGAYGYTF.